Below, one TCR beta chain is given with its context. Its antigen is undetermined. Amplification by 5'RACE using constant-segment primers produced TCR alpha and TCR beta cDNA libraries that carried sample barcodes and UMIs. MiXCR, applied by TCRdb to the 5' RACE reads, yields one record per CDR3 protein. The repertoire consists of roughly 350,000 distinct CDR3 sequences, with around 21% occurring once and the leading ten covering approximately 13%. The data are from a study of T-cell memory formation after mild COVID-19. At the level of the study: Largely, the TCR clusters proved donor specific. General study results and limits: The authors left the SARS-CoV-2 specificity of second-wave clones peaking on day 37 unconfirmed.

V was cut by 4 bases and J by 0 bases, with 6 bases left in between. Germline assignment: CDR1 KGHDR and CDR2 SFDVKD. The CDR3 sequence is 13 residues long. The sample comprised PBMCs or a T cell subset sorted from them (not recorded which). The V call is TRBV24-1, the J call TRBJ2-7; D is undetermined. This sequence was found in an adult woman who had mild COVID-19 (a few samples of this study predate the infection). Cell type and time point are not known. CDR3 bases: TGTGCCACCAGTGAACCTAACTCCTACGAGCAGTACTTC. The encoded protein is CATSEPNSYEQYF.